This entry lists 14 T cell receptor beta chains sequenced from one sample in a study of blood T cell repertoires in COVID-19 (dated by TCRdb to 2020 to 2022). Library creation used the immunoSEQ multiplex PCR assay. In TCRdb, the immuneACCESS table is reduced to in-frame sequences with V and J assigned. These tables do not hold every clone; where another copy was compared, an unresolved V gene accounts for under half, and the others remain unexplained. The sample table records roughly 100,000 clones; approximately 88% of these occur just once. The ten top clones hold approximately 26% of the sample. Sequenced sample: peripheral blood. The receptor set was obtained from a man between 60 and 75 years old with acute or convalescent COVID-19.

This chain joins TRBV4-3 and TRBJ1-5; D remains ambiguous. With 1 base removed from V and 3 bases from J, the gap between germline ends came to 10 bases. The CDR3 extends over 15 amino acids. Looked up from germline, CDR1 is LGHNA and CDR2 is YSLEER. Here the CDR3 DNA reads TGCGCCAGCAGCCAAGGTGGAGCGATCAATCAGCCCCAGCATTTT. This encodes CASSQGGAINQPQHF.

The rearrangement links TRBV6-6 to TRBJ2-1, with D maybe TRBD1 (6 bases). The V end lost 10 bases, the J end lost 4 bases, and 14 bases lay between the germline ends. Germline V gene sequence: CDR1 MNHNY, CDR2 SVGAGI (reference sequence). The CDR3 totals 13 residues. CDR3 nucleotide sequence: TGTGCCACCTTGGGACAAGAGTACAATGAGCAGTTCTTC. Translation gives CATLGQEYNEQFF.

The CDR3 DNA reads TGTGCCAGCAGTTACAGCAGGGGTGGAAACACCATATATTTT. It codes for CASSYSRGGNTIYF. V usage is TRBV6-5 and J usage is TRBJ1-3, with a possible D match to TRBD1 (6 bases). This CDR3 spans 14 amino acids. The V gene lost 2 bases and the J gene lost 3 bases, with 8 bases spanning the gap. CDR1 is MNHEY and CDR2 is SVGAGI in the germline V gene.

The genes are TRBV10-3 and TRBJ2-3; TRBD2 agrees at 7 bases. Germline loops: CDR1 ENHRY, CDR2 SYGVKD. V was pared by 7 bases and J by 4 bases, with 8 bases of the junction left unmatched. The CDR3 length is 14 residues. The CDR3 loop reads CAIKSGRSADTQYF. The CDR3 DNA follows: TGTGCCATCAAGTCCGGGAGGTCGGCAGATACGCAGTATTTT.

V usage is TRBV5-6 and J usage is TRBJ2-1, with TRBD2 as a possible D gene (6 bases). Per germline, CDR1 SGHDT and CDR2 YYEEEE. The CDR3 loop spans 18 amino acids. Trimming shortened V by 0 bases and J by 9 bases, and 25 bases separated the two germline ends. This CDR3 is CASSLGVPATASGVEQFF. In DNA form, the CDR3 reads TGTGCCAGCAGCTTGGGGGTTCCGGCGACGGCTTCGGGGGTTGAGCAGTTCTTC.

The chain links TRBV18 to TRBJ1-1, with 7 bases aligning to TRBD1. The germline V gene encodes CDR1 KGHSH and CDR2 LQKENI. V shed 5 bases and J 3 bases; nucleotides not matched to a gene: 3. The CDR3 spans 13 residues. The CDR3 DNA is TGTGCCAGCTCATCCGACAGGGACACTGAAGCTTTCTTT. Amino acid sequence: CASSSDRDTEAFF.

The chain employs TRBV10-3 and TRBJ2-7; TRBD1 aligns across 8 bases. The germline V gene has CDR1 ENHRY and CDR2 SYGVKD. Trimming took 0 bases from V and 7 from J; bases not matched to a gene: 5. The CDR3 totals 14 residues. The CDR3 is CAISESITGGEQYF. CDR3 nucleotides: TGTGCCATCAGTGAGTCGATCACAGGGGGAGAGCAGTACTTC.

This clone has a handful of counts. The V and J genes are TRBV5-6 and TRBJ1-2; 7 positions match TRBD1. V was pared by 1 base and J by 3 bases, with 6 bases of the junction left unmatched. The CDR3 length is 15 residues. CDR1 is SGHDT and CDR2 is YYEEEE in the germline V gene. The CDR3: CASSLFNRGDYGYTF. CDR3 DNA sequence: TGTGCCAGCAGCTTGTTTAACAGGGGTGACTATGGCTACACCTTC.

The genes are TRBV29-1 and TRBJ2-7, with D perhaps TRBD1 (5 bases). The length of the CDR3 is 14 residues. The V end lost 4 bases, the J end lost 0 bases, and 13 bases lay between the germline ends. Germline values: CDR1 SQVTM, CDR2 ANQGSEA. This chain's CDR3 is CSVGLDNLSYEQYF. In DNA form, the CDR3 reads TGCAGCGTTGGTTTGGACAACCTCTCCTACGAGCAGTACTTC.

The chain combines TRBV27 with TRBJ1-5, with 9 bases that match TRBD1. With V trimmed by 6 bases and J by 4 bases, 4 bases remained unmatched. Germline CDR1 reads MNHEY; CDR2 reads SMNVEV (reference sequence). The CDR3 covers 14 residues. Here the CDR3 reads CASSRTGENQPQHF. The CDR3 bases are TGTGCCAGCAGCAGGACAGGGGAAAATCAGCCCCAGCATTTT.

The V and J genes are TRBV5-4 and TRBJ1-2; TRBD1 matches 10 bases. The junction had 5 bases not matched to a gene; V was cut back by 4 bases and J by 8 bases. This CDR3 has 13 residues. The germline V gene encodes CDR1 SGHNT and CDR2 YYREEE (reference sequence). The CDR3 nucleotides are TGTGCCAGCAGCCGTGGACAGGGGGAAGGCTACACCTTC. Amino acids: CASSRGQGEGYTF.

The rearrangement uses TRBV27 and TRBJ1-1, with 8 bases that match TRBD1. In germline, CDR1 is MNHEY, CDR2 SMNVEV (reference sequence). V gave up 8 bases and J gave up 5 bases; unmatched junction bases: 7. The CDR3 has 13 residues. Here the CDR3 DNA reads TGTGCCAGCGGTTACAGGGGGGATACTGAAGCTTTCTTT. Amino acids: CASGYRGDTEAFF.

The chain employs TRBV28 and TRBJ2-1, with D tentatively TRBD1 (5 bases). Germline V gene data show CDR1 as MDHEN and CDR2 as SYDVKM. Between the trimmed V and J ends, which lost 10 bases and 4 bases, there was a span of 14 bases. The CDR3 totals 13 residues. CDR3 sequence: CATVEQGYNEQFF. In nucleotides, the CDR3 is TGTGCCACCGTCGAGCAGGGATACAATGAGCAGTTCTTC. The variable domain in full, completed from reference TRBV28 and TRBJ2-1, reads DVKVTQSSRYLVKRTGEKVFLECVQDMDHENMFWYRQDPGLGLRLIYFSYDVKMKEKGDIPEGYSVSREKKERFSLILESASTNQTSMYLCATVEQGYNEQFFGPGTRLTVL.

DNA for the CDR3: TGTGCCAGCAGCTCAACCCGGGACAGGGGAGGCGAGCAGTACTTC. Translated, it gives CASSSTRDRGGEQYF. The chain carries TRBV7-3 and TRBJ2-7; 10 bases agree with TRBD1. Per the germline V gene, CDR1 is SGHTA and CDR2 is FQGTGA. V was pared by 4 bases and J by 6 bases, with 9 bases of the junction left unmatched. The CDR3 length is 15 residues.